The present T cell receptor (beta chain) was sequenced within a study of cytomegalovirus exposure and HLA in healthy donors. For the study at large: HLA-typed donors were the source of approximately 80 million unique TCRs held in an early data release. Assignment to the Caucasian-associated ancestry cluster applied to approximately 80% of the approximately 420 genotyped donors. The study's findings and limits: Reports indicate that TCR beta sequences accurately predicted the HLA-A and HLA-B alleles of most subjects. What was likely a sequencing artifact was a cluster of highly shared sequence variants.

The sample holds a few counts of this clone. As yet, its antigen is unknown. V dropped 0 bases and J dropped 10; count of bases not matched to a gene: 12. Germline-derived CDR1 and CDR2 are LGHNA and YSLEER. This CDR3 has 17 residues. Primers included in the PCR were 60 Vbeta and 13 Jbeta primers. Profiled with immunoSEQ multiplex PCR; TCRdb holds only in-frame clones, not every one. The sample consists of around 150,000 clones, roughly three quarters of them appearing once. The genes are TRBV4-3 and TRBJ2-3, with 11 bases that match TRBD2. The TCR sequence derives from a young man in good health and CMV-seronegative. Sequenced: PBMCs. The CDR3 region is CASSQDSLVLAGVAQYF. CDR3 sequence (DNA): TGCGCCAGCAGCCAAGATTCGCTGGTACTAGCGGGAGTCGCGCAGTATTTT.